These 11 T cell receptor beta chains share one sample of origin, sequenced in a study of Tregs in tolerant kidney transplant recipients. Here immunoSEQ multiplex PCR was the method, and the copy in TCRdb shows in-frame clones only, minus some. The sample carries over 70,000 clones, around nine tenths recorded once. Related graft donors supplied nonmyeloablative bone marrow transplants, and mixed chimerism was transient. The sequencing used CD4+ T cells from blood (PBMCs), collected 24 months after the transplant. These receptors all come from a human patient who received a combined kidney and bone marrow transplant. Some T cells may possibly be graft donor cells.

Comment on this clone: The same CDR3 is also encoded by other DNA sequences in this sample. CDR3 nucleotide sequence: TGTGCCAGCTCACCAGGGAGGGGTGAAAAACTGTTTTTT. This sequence encodes CASSPGRGEKLFF. The chain has TRBV18 and TRBJ1-4; D might be TRBD1 (5 bases). V dropped 2 bases and J dropped 7 bases, with 8 bases sitting between them. The CDR3 covers 13 residues. Germline loops: CDR1 KGHSH, CDR2 LQKENI. Looking up the rest from reference TRBV18 and TRBJ1-4 gives the full variable domain: NAGVMQNPRHLVRRRGQEARLRCSPMKGHSHVYWYRQLPEEGLKFMVYLQKENIIDESGMPKERFSAEFPKEGPSILRIQQVVRGDSAAYFCASSPGRGEKLFFGSGTQLSVL.

The rearrangement joins TRBV6-5 to TRBJ2-7; 7 bases map to TRBD1. This CDR3 has 14 residues. After removal of 1 base from V and 2 bases from J, the junction contained 2 bases not matched to a gene. The germline CDR1 and CDR2 sequences are MNHEY and SVGAGI. The CDR3 DNA follows: TGTGCCAGCAGTTACTACAGGGGCCCCTACGAGCAGTACTTC. It translates to CASSYYRGPYEQYF.

This sequence joins TRBV7-3 and TRBJ2-3; 11 nucleotides align to TRBD2. Germline V gene lookup returns CDR1 SGHTA and CDR2 FQGTGA. J was trimmed by 4 bases and V by 0 bases; bases with no gene match: 9. This CDR3 region has 18 residues. In nucleotides, the CDR3 is TGTGCCAGCAGCTTAACCCCCTGGTTAGCGGGGGGGGCAGATACGCAGTATTTT. It encodes CASSLTPWLAGGADTQYF.

The chain links TRBV19 to TRBJ1-2, with 12 nucleotides matching TRBD1. Losses at the gene ends were 4 bases for V and 4 bases for J; bases not matched to a gene: 10. CDR3 size: 17 residues. CDR1 is LNHDA, CDR2 SQIVND, per germline (reference sequence). Here the CDR3 reads CASSNPSGQGASYGYTF. CDR3 coding DNA: TGTGCCAGTAGTAACCCCTCGGGACAGGGGGCGAGCTATGGCTACACCTTC.

In nucleotides, the CDR3 is TGTGCCAGCAGCTTAAGTAGGACTAGCGGGAGCTCGAGGAATGAGCAGTTCTTC. Amino acid sequence: CASSLSRTSGSSRNEQFF. This chain uses TRBV7-2 with TRBJ2-1; 13 nucleotides line up with TRBD2. The trim removed 2 bases at V and 7 bases at J, leaving 11 bases unmatched. This CDR3 is built from 18 residues. The germline gives CDR1 SGHTA, CDR2 FQGNSA.

The chain uses TRBV7-9 and TRBJ2-7; D gene uncertain. The germline V gene has CDR1 SEHNR and CDR2 FQNEAQ (reference sequence). Trimming removed 5 bases from V and 7 bases from J, with 12 bases in between. There are 12 residues in the CDR3. CDR3 sequence: CASSPPTKEQYF. CDR3 nucleotide sequence: TGTGCCAGCAGCCCCCCCACAAAAGAGCAGTACTTC. Full variable domain (remainder filled in from reference TRBV7-9 and TRBJ2-7): DTGVSQNPRHKITKRGQNVTFRCDPISEHNRLYWYRQTLGQGPEFLTYFQNEAQLEKSRLLSDRFSAERPKGSFSTLEIQRTEQGDSAMYLCASSPPTKEQYFGPGTRLTVT.

The chain employs TRBV30 and TRBJ1-3; D possibly corresponds to TRBD1 (5 bases). This CDR3 has 15 amino acids. Germline CDR1 GTSNPN, CDR2 SVGIG (reference sequence). V lost 0 bases and J 0 bases, leaving 9 bases between the germline ends. The CDR3 protein is CAWSVRRDSGNTIYF. The CDR3 bases are TGTGCCTGGAGTGTACGCAGGGACTCTGGAAACACCATATATTTT.

The chain recombines TRBV7-2 with TRBJ2-7; D perhaps matches TRBD2 (6 bases). V was pared by 3 bases and J by 6 bases, with 15 bases between. CDR1 is SGHTA, CDR2 FQGNSA, per germline. There are 14 residues in the CDR3. The CDR3 nucleotides read TGTGCCAGCAGCTTCTCCCTGAATAGCGGCGAGCAGTACTTC. Its translation: CASSFSLNSGEQYF.

This chain connects TRBV14 to TRBJ2-7; 7 bases align to TRBD1. Germline CDR1 and CDR2: SGHDN and FVKESK. After removal of 4 bases from V and 4 bases from J, the junction contained 10 bases not matched to a gene. The CDR3 totals 15 residues. CDR3 amino acids: CASSPPGQQAYEQYF. In nucleotides, the CDR3 is TGTGCCAGCAGCCCCCCGGGACAGCAGGCTTACGAGCAGTACTTC.

The gene calls are TRBV28 and TRBJ2-5; D unresolved. The V gene's germline CDR1 is MDHEN and CDR2 SYDVKM. The CDR3 loop spans 11 amino acids. The V and J ends lost 3 bases and 5 bases respectively, with 4 bases between them. CDR3 DNA sequence: TGTGCCAGCAGTTTGGAGGAGACCCAGTACTTC. This encodes CASSLEETQYF.

V and J are TRBV2 and TRBJ2-7; D is possibly TRBD1 (5 bases). V lost 3 bases and J 4 bases, leaving 10 bases between the germline ends. The V gene's germline CDR1 is SNHLY and CDR2 FYNNEI. The CDR3 is 13 amino acids. The CDR3: CASSDDSYYEQYF. CDR3 nucleotides: TGTGCCAGCAGTGACGACAGCTATTACGAGCAGTACTTC.